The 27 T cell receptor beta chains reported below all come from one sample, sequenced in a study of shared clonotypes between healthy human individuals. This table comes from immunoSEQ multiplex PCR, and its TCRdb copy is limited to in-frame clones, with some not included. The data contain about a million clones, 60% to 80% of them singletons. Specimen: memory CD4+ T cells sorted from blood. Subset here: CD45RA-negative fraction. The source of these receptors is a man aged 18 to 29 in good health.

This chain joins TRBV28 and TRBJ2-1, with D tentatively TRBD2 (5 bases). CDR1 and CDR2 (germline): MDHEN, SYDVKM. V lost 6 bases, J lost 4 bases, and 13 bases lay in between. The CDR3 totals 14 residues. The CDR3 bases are TGTGCCAGCAGCCTCGTCGGGGAATACAATGAGCAGTTCTTC. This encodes CASSLVGEYNEQFF.

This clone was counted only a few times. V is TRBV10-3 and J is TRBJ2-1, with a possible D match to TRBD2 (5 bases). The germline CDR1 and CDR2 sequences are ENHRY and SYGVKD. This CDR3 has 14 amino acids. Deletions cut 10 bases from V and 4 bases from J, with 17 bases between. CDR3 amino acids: CATKKGEEYNEQFF. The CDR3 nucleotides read TGTGCCACCAAGAAGGGAGAGGAGTACAATGAGCAGTTCTTC.

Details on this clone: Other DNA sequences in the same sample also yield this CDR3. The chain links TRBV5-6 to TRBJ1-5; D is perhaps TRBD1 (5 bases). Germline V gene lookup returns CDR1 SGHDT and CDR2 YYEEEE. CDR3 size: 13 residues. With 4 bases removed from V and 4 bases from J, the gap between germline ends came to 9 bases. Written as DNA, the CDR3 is TGTGCCAGCAGCACGGGGCCAAATCAGCCCCAGCATTTT. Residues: CASSTGPNQPQHF.

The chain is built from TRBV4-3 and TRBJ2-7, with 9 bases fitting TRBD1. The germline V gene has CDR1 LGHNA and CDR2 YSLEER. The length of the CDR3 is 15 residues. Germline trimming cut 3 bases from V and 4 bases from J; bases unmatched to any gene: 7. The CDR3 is CASSQGGQGSYEQYF. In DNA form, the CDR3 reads TGCGCCAGCAGCCAGGGGGGACAGGGTAGTTACGAGCAGTACTTC.

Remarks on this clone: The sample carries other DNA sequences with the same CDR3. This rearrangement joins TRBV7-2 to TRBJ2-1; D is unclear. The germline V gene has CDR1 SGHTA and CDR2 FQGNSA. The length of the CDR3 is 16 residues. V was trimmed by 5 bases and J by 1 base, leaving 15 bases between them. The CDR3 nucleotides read TGTGCCAGCAGCCTCGGGCCGGGTCGGTCCTACAATGAGCAGTTCTTC. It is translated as CASSLGPGRSYNEQFF.

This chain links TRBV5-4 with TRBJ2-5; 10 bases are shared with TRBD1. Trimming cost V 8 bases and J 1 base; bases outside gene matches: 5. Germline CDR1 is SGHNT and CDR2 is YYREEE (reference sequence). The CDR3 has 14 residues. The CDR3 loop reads CASNRDRGQETQYF. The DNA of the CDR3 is TGTGCCAGTAACCGGGACAGGGGCCAAGAGACCCAGTACTTC.

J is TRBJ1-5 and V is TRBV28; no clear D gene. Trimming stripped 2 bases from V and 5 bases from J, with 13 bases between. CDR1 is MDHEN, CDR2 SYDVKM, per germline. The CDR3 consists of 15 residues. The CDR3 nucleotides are TGTGCCAGCAGTTTAGCTGGAAGGAGGGATCAGCCCCAGCATTTT. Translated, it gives CASSLAGRRDQPQHF.

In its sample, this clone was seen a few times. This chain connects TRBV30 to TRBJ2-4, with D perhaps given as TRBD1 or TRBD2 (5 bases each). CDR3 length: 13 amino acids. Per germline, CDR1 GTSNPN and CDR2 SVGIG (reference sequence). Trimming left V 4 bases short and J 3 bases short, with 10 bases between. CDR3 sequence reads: CAWKRGSKNIQYF. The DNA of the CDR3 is TGTGCCTGGAAGAGGGGAAGCAAAAACATTCAGTACTTC. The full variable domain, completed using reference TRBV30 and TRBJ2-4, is SQTIHQWPATLVQPVGSPLSLECTVEGTSNPNLYWYRQAAGRGLQLLFYSVGIGQISSEVPQNLSASRPQDRQFILSSKKLLLSDSGFYLCAWKRGSKNIQYFGAGTRLSVL.

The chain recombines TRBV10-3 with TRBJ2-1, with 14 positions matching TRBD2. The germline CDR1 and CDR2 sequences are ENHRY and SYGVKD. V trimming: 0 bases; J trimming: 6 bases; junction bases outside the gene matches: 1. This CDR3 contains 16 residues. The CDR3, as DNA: TGTGCCATCAGTGAGTCTGGACTAGCGGGGGGCAATGAGCAGTTCTTC. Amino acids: CAISESGLAGGNEQFF.

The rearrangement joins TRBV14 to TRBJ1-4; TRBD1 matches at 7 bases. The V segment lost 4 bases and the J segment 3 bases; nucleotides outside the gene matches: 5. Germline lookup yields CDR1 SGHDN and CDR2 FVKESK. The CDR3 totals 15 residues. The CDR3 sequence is CASSRSGGANEKLFF. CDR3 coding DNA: TGTGCCAGCAGCCGTTCAGGGGGAGCTAATGAAAAACTGTTTTTT.

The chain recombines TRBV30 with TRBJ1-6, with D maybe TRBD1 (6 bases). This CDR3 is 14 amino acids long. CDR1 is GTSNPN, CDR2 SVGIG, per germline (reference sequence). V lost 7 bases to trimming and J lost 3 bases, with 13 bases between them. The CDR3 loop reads CAYLGGYYNSPLHF. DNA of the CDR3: TGTGCCTACCTAGGGGGTTACTATAATTCACCCCTCCACTTT.

This CDR3 is CASSEIEGTQYF. For the CDR3, the DNA is TGTGCCAGCAGTGAAATAGAGGGTACGCAGTATTTT. The chain has TRBV2 and TRBJ2-3; the D gene is possibly TRBD2 (5 bases). Germline lookup yields CDR1 SNHLY and CDR2 FYNNEI. Trimming took 2 bases from V and 8 from J, leaving 8 bases between them. The CDR3 runs to 12 residues.

CDR3 nucleotides: TGTGCCAGCAGTGAATCCTCGCTGACCCAGTACTTC. Amino acid sequence: CASSESSLTQYF. The chain has TRBV2 and TRBJ2-5; D gene unclear. The V gene lost 2 bases and the J gene lost 7 bases, with 8 bases spanning the gap. Germline CDR1 SNHLY, CDR2 FYNNEI. CDR3 length: 12 residues.

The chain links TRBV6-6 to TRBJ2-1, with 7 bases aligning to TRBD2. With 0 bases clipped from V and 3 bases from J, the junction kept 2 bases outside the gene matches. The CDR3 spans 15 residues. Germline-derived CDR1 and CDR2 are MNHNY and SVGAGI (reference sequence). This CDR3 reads CASSYSGGSYNEQFF. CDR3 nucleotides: TGTGCCAGCAGTTACTCGGGCGGGAGCTACAATGAGCAGTTCTTC.

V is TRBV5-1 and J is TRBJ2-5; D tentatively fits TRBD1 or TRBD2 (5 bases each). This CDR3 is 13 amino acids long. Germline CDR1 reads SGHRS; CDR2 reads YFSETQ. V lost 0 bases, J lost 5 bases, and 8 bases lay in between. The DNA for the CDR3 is TGCGCCAGCAGCTTGGCTGGGGACGAGACCCAGTACTTC. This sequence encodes CASSLAGDETQYF.

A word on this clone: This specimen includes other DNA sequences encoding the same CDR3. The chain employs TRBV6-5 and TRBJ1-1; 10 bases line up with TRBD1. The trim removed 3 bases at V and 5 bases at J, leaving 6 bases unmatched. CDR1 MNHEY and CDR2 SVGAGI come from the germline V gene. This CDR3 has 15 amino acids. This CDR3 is CASSYETGGRTEAFF. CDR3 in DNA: TGTGCCAGCAGTTATGAGACAGGGGGCAGAACTGAAGCTTTCTTT.

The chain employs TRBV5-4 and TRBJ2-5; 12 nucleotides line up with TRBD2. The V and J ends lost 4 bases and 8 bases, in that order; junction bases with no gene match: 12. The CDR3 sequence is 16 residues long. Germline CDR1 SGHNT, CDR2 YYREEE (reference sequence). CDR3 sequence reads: CASSLAGTSGFATQYF. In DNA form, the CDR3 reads TGTGCCAGCAGCCTAGCCGGGACTAGCGGGTTTGCAACCCAGTACTTC.

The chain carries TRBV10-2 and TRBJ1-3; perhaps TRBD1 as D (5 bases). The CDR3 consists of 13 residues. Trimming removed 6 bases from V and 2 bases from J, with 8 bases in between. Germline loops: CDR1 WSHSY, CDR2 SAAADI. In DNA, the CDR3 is TGCGCCAGCAGCCCAGGGCCTGGAAACACCATATATTTT. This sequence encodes CASSPGPGNTIYF.

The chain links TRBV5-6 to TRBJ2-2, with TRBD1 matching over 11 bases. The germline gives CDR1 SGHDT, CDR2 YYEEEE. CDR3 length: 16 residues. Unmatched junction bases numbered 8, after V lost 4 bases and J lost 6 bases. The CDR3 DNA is TGTGCCAGCAGCGCCGGGACAGGGGGGCGACCCGGGGAGCTGTTTTTT. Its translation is CASSAGTGGRPGELFF.

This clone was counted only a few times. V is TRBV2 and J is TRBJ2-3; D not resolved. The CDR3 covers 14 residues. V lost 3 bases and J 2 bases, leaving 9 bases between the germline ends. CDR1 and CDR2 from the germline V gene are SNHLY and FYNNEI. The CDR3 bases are TGTGCCAGCAGTGACACTTCCTACACAGATACGCAGTATTTT. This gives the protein CASSDTSYTDTQYF. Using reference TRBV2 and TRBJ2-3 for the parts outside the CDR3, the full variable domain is EPEVTQTPSHQVTQMGQEVILRCVPISNHLYFYWYRQILGQKVEFLVSFYNNEISEKSEIFDDQFSVERPDGSNFTLKIRSTKLEDSAMYFCASSDTSYTDTQYFGPGTRLTVL.

In DNA form, the CDR3 reads TGTGCCACGAACCGGGACACCTACTATGGCTACACCTTC. It codes for CATNRDTYYGYTF. The chain links TRBV6-1 to TRBJ1-2; D may be TRBD1 (6 bases). The germline V and J ends were trimmed by 10 bases and 3 bases, with 15 bases remaining between them. CDR1 and CDR2 (germline): MNHNS, SASEGT. This CDR3 spans 13 amino acids.

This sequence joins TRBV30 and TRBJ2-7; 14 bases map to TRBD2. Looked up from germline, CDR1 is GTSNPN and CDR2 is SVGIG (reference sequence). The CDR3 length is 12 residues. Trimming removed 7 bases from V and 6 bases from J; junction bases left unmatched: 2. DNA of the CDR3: TGTGCCTCGACTAGCGGGAGGGTCGAGCAGTACTTC. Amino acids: CASTSGRVEQYF.

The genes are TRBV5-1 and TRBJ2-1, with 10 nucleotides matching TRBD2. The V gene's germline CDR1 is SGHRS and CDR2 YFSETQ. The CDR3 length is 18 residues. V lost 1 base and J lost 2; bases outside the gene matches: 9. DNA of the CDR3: TGCGCCAGCAGCTTGACTAGCGGGAAAACCAGGACCTACAATGAGCAGTTCTTC. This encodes CASSLTSGKTRTYNEQFF.

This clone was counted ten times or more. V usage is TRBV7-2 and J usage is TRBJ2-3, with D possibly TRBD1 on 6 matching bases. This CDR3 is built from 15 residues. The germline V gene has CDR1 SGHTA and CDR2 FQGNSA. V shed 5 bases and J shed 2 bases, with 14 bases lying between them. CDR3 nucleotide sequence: TGTGCCAGCAGCCGTCGCGACAGGTCCACAGATACGCAGTATTTT. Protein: CASSRRDRSTDTQYF.

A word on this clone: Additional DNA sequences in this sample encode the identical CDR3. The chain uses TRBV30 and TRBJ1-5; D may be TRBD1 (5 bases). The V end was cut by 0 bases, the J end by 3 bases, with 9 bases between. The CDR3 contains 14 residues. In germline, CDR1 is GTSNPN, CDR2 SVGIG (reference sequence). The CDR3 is CAWSVRGDNQPQHF. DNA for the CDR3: TGTGCCTGGAGTGTAAGGGGCGACAATCAGCCCCAGCATTTT.

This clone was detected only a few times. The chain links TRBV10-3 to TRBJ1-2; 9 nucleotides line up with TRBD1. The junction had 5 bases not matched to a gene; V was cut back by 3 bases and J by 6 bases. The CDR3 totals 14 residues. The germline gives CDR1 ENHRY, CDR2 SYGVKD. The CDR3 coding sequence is TGTGCCATCAGTGACAGACAGGGGGAAGATGGCTACACCTTC. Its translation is CAISDRQGEDGYTF.

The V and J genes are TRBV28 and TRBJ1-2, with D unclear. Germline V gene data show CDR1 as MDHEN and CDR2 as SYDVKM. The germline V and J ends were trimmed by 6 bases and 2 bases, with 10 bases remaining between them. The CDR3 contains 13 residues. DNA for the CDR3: TGTGCCAGCAGCCCCGATCTAAACTATGGCTACACCTTC. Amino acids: CASSPDLNYGYTF.